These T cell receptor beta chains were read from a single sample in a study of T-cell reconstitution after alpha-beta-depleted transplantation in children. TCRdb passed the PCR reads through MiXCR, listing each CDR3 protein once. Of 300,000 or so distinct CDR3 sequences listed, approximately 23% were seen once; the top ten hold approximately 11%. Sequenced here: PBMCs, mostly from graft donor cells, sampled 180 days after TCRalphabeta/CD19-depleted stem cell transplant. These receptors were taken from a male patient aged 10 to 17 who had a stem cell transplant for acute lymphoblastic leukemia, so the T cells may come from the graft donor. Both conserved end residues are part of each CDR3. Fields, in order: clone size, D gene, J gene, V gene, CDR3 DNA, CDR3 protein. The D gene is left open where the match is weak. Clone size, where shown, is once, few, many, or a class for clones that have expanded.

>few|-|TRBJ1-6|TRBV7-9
TGTGCCAGCAGCTTAGGGCCCTCACCCCTCCACTTT
CASSLGPSPLHF
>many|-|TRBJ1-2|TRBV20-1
TGCAGTGCTAGTCTCGGAAAGGGAGGTGGGCGGGATGGCTACACCTTC
CSASLGKGGGRDGYTF
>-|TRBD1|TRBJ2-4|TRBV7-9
TGTGCCAGCAGCTCTGGGACAGGGGTGGGGGCCAAAAACATTCAGTACTTC
CASSSGTGVGAKNIQYF
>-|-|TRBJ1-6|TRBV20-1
TGCAGTGCTAGAGTTGTGGGGTCAGAGGCGAATAATTCACCCCTCCACTTT
CSARVVGSEANNSPLHF
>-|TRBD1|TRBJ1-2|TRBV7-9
TGTGCCAGCAGCCCGGGACAGGGGGCTCTTAACTATGGCTACACCTTC
CASSPGQGALNYGYTF
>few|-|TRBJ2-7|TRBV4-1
TGCGCCAGCAGCCGGATACAGTCCTCCTCCTACGAGCAGTACTTC
CASSRIQSSSYEQYF
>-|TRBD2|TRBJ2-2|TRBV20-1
TGCAGTGCTAGGGAAGCGGGATCAGCCGGGGAGCTGTTTTTT
CSAREAGSAGELFF
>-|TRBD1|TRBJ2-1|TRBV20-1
TGCAGTGCTAGAGTACAGGGGCGCTCATACAGTGAGCAGTTCTTC
CSARVQGRSYSEQFF
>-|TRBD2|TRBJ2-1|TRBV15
TGTGCCACCAGACTTGGCGGGAGGGCCTGGGATGAGCAGTTCTTC
CATRLGGRAWDEQFF
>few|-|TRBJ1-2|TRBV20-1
TGCAGTGCTCCCCCTATGACAGTCCCCTTCCTTGGCTACACCTTC
CSAPPMTVPFLGYTF
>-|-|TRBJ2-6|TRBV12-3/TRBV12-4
TGTGCCAGCAGCCCTAAGGACTCTTTTGGGGCCAACGTCCTGACTTTC
CASSPKDSFGANVLTF
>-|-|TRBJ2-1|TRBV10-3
TGTGCCATCAAAGAGGGGACTGCCAATGAGCAGTTCTTC
CAIKEGTANEQFF
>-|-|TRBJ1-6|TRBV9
TGTGCCAGCAGCGTCAATGAAGGGTATTATCTTAATTCACCCCTCCACTTT
CASSVNEGYYLNSPLHF
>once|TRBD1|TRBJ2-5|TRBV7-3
TGTGCCAGCAGCTCTTCCGGGACAGCTCAAGAGACCCAGTACTTC
CASSSSGTAQETQYF
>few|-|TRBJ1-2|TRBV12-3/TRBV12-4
TGTGCCAGCAGTTTTGGACAGTTGAACTATGGCTACACCTTC
CASSFGQLNYGYTF
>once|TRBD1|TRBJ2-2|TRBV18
TGTGCCAGCTCCGAGGACAGGGGGAGCACCGGGGAGCTGTTTTTT
CASSEDRGSTGELFF
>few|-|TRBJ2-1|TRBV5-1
TGCGCCAGCAGCTTACAGGGAGGTCACAATGAGCAGTTCTTC
CASSLQGGHNEQFF
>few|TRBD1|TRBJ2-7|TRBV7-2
TGTGCCAGCAGCCCCGCCGGGACAGAGACCTACGAGCAGTACTTC
CASSPAGTETYEQYF
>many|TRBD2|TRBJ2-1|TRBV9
TGTGCCAGCAGCGGACGGGGACTAGCGGTCTACAATGAGCAGTTCTTC
CASSGRGLAVYNEQFF
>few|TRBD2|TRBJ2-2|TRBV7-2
TGTGCCAGCAGCTTTCCTCTAACTAGCGGGAACACCGGGGAGCTGTTTTTT
CASSFPLTSGNTGELFF
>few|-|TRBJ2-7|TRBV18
TGTGCCAGCTCACCATTACCCACGGGCGGGGCCGAGCAGTACTTC
CASSPLPTGGAEQYF
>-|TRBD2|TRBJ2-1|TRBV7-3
TGTGCCAGCAGCTTAATTCCGGGAGGGCCCTTGAATGAGCAGTTCTTC
CASSLIPGGPLNEQFF
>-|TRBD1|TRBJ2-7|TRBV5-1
TGCGCCAGCGCCCCAGGACAGGTCCTCTTCGAGCAGTACTTC
CASAPGQVLFEQYF
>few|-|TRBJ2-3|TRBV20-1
TGCAGTGCTAGCTGGACTGTAACAGATACGCAGTATTTT
CSASWTVTDTQYF
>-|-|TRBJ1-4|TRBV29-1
TGCAGCGCCGGCGGGGAGGGAGAAAAACTGTTTTTT
CSAGGEGEKLFF
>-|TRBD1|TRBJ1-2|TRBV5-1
TGCGCCAGCAGCCCGGGAGACAGGGGGCTCTATGGCTACACCTTC
CASSPGDRGLYGYTF
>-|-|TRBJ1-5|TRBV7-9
TGTGCCAGCAGCTTAGATGTATACAATCAGCCCCAGCATTTT
CASSLDVYNQPQHF
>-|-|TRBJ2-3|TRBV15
TGTGCCACCAGCAATGGTTATACGCAGTATTTT
CATSNGYTQYF
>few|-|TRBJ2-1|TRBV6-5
TGTGCCAGCAGGGTTACTGTACAGATAAGCTCCTACAATGAGCAGTTCTTC
CASRVTVQISSYNEQFF
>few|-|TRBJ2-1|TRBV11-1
TGTGCCAGCAGCTTAATGGGACACGGTGAGCAGTTCTTC
CASSLMGHGEQFF
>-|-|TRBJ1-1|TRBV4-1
TGCGCCAGCAGCGAAGCTGGGGCCGAGAACACTGAAGCTTTCTTT
CASSEAGAENTEAFF
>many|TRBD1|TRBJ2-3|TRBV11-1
TGTGCCAGCAGCTTATTCGGCCAGGGGGCCAGTCCAGATACGCAGTATTTT
CASSLFGQGASPDTQYF
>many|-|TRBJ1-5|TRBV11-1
TGTGCCAGCAGCCGACAGTCTAATCAGCCCCAGCATTTT
CASSRQSNQPQHF
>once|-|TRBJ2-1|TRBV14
TGTGCCAGCAGCCAAGATCGACTGGCCGGGACCTGGGCGCGTGAGCAGTTCTTC
CASSQDRLAGTWAREQFF
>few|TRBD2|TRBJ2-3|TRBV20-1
TGCAGTGCTAGAGAGACTAGCGGGACCTTTGCTAGCACAGATACGCAGTATTTT
CSARETSGTFASTDTQYF
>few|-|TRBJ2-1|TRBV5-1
TGCGCCAGCAGCCCGATGACTAGAAACAATGAGCAGTTCTTC
CASSPMTRNNEQFF
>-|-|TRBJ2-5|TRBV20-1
TGCAGTGCTACCGGGACCCGGGGGACCCAGTACTTC
CSATGTRGTQYF
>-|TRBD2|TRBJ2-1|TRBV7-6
TGTGCCAGCAGTCAACTAGCGACCCACTACAATGAGCAGTTCTTC
CASSQLATHYNEQFF
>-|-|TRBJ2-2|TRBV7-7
TGTGCCAGCGGATTAAGGGCCGGGGAGCTGTTTTTT
CASGLRAGELFF